This T cell receptor beta chain was profiled in a study of blood T cell repertoires in COVID-19. Study as a whole: PBMCs, B-cell-depleted T cells, or T cells were the source of the cDNA or gDNA that made up the material.

The V and J ends lost 2 bases and 5 bases respectively, with 7 bases between them. Germline V gene sequence: CDR1 MNHEY, CDR2 SMNVEV (reference sequence). The length of the CDR3 is 13 residues. Using immunoSEQ multiplex PCR, the repertoire was profiled, and TCRdb retains in-frame clones only, with some absent. The data show approximately 180,000 clones, with about 75% seen just once and 26% held by the top ten. The sequence came from a woman in her 70s with acute or convalescent COVID-19. The rearrangement uses TRBV27 and TRBJ2-4; the D gene is possibly TRBD1 (5 bases). Sequencing input: peripheral blood. The CDR3 loop is CASSLQGENIQYF. The DNA for the CDR3 is TGTGCCAGCAGTTTACAGGGTGAAAACATTCAGTACTTC.